There are many counts of the clone carrying this T cell receptor (beta chain). This specimen belongs to a study of T cells after yellow fever vaccination. Looked up from germline, CDR1 is SGHRS and CDR2 is YFSETQ. Trimming cost V 0 bases and J 0 bases; bases outside gene matches: 5. The CDR3 is 17 residues long. MiXCR was run by TCRdb on the 5' RACE reads, yielding one entry per CDR3 protein. The repertoire includes hundreds of thousands of distinct CDR3 sequences, about 12% of them detected once, and 15% sits in the top ten. Sample: PBMCs, taken on the day of the yellow fever booster vaccination. This TCR derives from a man aged 25-45 years who received the YFV17D yellow fever vaccine. This chain joins TRBV5-1 and TRBJ2-2, with 7 bases fitting TRBD1. The CDR3 loop reads CASSLATGDTNTGELFF. The CDR3, as DNA: TGCGCCAGCAGCTTGGCCACAGGGGACACGAACACCGGGGAGCTGTTTTTT.